This T cell receptor beta chain was identified during a study of beta chain features in type 1 diabetes. Across the whole study: Sorted cells numbering some 110,000,000 were examined across all samples.

Per germline, CDR1 SGHVS and CDR2 FNYEAQ. This CDR3 has 16 amino acids. V dropped 3 bases and J dropped 2; count of bases not matched to a gene: 6. As for this clone: What it binds is unknown.

Every isolated RNA sample was fully reverse transcribed, so sequencing captured expressed TCRB transcripts. Measured with immunoSEQ multiplex PCR; TCRdb has only the in-frame clones, and not every one. The data hold approximately 58,000 clones, with just under 65% observed a single time. Findings and limits, study-wide: All four CD4+ subsets of Type 1 diabetes patients contained TCRB CDR3s that were moderately but significantly shorter. Patients' naive, central memory and Treg TCRB repertoires seemed closer to one another than those of healthy donors. Fewer insertions but more deletions were seen at VDJ junctions in type 1 diabetes patients.

The chain has TRBV7-6 and TRBJ2-7; 11 nucleotides match TRBD2. This clonotype was sampled from a woman younger than 45 with type 1 diabetes. Source material: stem cell memory CD4+ T cells from blood. The DNA for the CDR3 is TGTGCCAGCAGCTTTGGGGGGACTAGCGGAACCTACGAGCAGTACTTC. This sequence encodes CASSFGGTSGTYEQYF. Variable domain in full (rest from reference TRBV7-6 and TRBJ2-7): GAGVSQSPRYKVTKRGQDVALRCDPISGHVSLYWYRQALGQGPEFLTYFNYEAQQDKSGLPNDRFSAERPEGSISTLTIQRTEQRDSAMYRCASSFGGTSGTYEQYFGPGTRLTVT.